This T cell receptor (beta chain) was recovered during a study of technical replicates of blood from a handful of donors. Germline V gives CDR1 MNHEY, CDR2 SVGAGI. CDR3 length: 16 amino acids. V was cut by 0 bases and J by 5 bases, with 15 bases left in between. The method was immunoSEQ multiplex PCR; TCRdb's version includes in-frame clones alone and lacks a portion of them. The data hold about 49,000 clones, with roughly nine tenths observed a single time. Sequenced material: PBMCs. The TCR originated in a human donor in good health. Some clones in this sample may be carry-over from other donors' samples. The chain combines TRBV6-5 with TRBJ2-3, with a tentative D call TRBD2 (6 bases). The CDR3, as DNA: TGTGCCAGCAGTTACTCGGGGATCTCCGGGGGAGATACGCAGTATTTT. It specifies CASSYSGISGGDTQYF.